The rows below give T cell receptor beta chains drawn from one sample of a study of shared clonotypes between healthy human individuals. Generated by immunoSEQ multiplex PCR, the TCRdb table keeps only in-frame clones and is missing some. The repertoire has fewer than 3 million clones, roughly 92% of them found once; the top ten carry about 0.41%. The source material was naive CD4+ T cells from PBMCs. These receptors were obtained from a young man in good health. Some clones in this sample may be carry-over from other donors' samples. Both conserved end residues are part of each CDR3. The order of the fields is CDR3 length, D gene, clone size, J gene, V gene, CDR3 DNA, CDR3 protein. The D gene is left open where the match is weak. Clone size is shown for a subset of rows, as once, few, many or a class of expanded clone.

17	TRBD2	-	TRBJ2-1	TRBV5-1	TGCGCCAGCAGCTTGAGCAATAGCGGGAGTCATACCAATGAGCAGTTCTTC	CASSLSNSGSHTNEQFF
16	-	-	TRBJ1-3	TRBV7-6	TGTGCCAGCAGCTCTCGGACAGACCACTCTGGAAACACCATATATTTT	CASSSRTDHSGNTIYF
13	-	-	TRBJ2-7	TRBV18	TGTGCCAGCTCACCACCTCCCCGCGACGAGCAGTACTTC	CASSPPPRDEQYF
13	TRBD2	once	TRBJ2-7	TRBV6-5	TGTGCCAGCAGGACCGCTAGCGGCTACGAGCAGTACTTC	CASRTASGYEQYF
18	TRBD2	-	TRBJ2-3	TRBV5-1	TGCGCCAGCAACACGGCTGGTAGCGGGAGGGCGAGGCCAGATACGCAGTATTTT	CASNTAGSGRARPDTQYF
17	-	-	TRBJ2-5	TRBV6-1	TGTGCCAGCAGTGAAGTAGCGGTCAACAGTTGGGGCGAGACCCAGTACTTC	CASSEVAVNSWGETQYF
13	-	-	TRBJ2-7	TRBV9	TGTGCCAGCGGTAAGGGGATTCCCTACGAGCAGTACTTC	CASGKGIPYEQYF
12	-	-	TRBJ1-5	TRBV5-6	TGTGCCAGCAGCTTGCGTGGGCAGCCCCAGCATTTT	CASSLRGQPQHF
16	-	-	TRBJ1-2	TRBV4-2	TGTGCCAGCAGCCAAGAGGCGGCAGGCGCGTTTTATGGCTACACCTTC	CASSQEAAGAFYGYTF
13	TRBD2	-	TRBJ2-7	TRBV29-1	TGCAGCGGGGCTAGCGGGAGTAAATACGAGCAGTACTTC	CSGASGSKYEQYF
14	-	-	TRBJ1-5	TRBV6-4	TGTGCCAGCAGTGACTCGGCAGGCCTTAGGCCCCAGCATTTT	CASSDSAGLRPQHF
15	-	-	TRBJ1-1	TRBV29-1	TGCAGCGTTACCAGACCGGGAGGGGGGGACACTGAAGCTTTCTTT	CSVTRPGGGDTEAFF
12	-	-	TRBJ2-1	TRBV30	TGTGCCTGGAGTGCGTATCCCGGTGAGCAGTTCTTC	CAWSAYPGEQFF
14	-	-	TRBJ1-1	TRBV25-1	TGTGCCAGCAGTCCACGGACAGTGAACACTGAAGCTTTCTTT	CASSPRTVNTEAFF
16	-	-	TRBJ1-3	TRBV28	TGTGCCAGCAGTTTACCCCCCCCGGTCTCTGGAAACACCATATATTTT	CASSLPPPVSGNTIYF
16	-	-	TRBJ2-2	TRBV10-3	TGTGCCATCAGTAAACCTCTGGGGGGGCTTCCCGGGGAGCTGTTTTTT	CAISKPLGGLPGELFF
14	-	-	TRBJ2-7	TRBV7-3	TGTGCCAGCATCGTCTCCTTCGGATACTACGAGCAGTACTTC	CASIVSFGYYEQYF
16	TRBD1	-	TRBJ1-5	TRBV28	TGTGCCAGCAGTCCAGGGGCCAGGGGGCTAGGTCAGCCCCAGCATTTT	CASSPGARGLGQPQHF
12	-	-	TRBJ2-1	TRBV2	TGTGCCAGCAGCTACGATCGGGTTGAGCAGTTCTTC	CASSYDRVEQFF
14	-	-	TRBJ2-3	TRBV28	TGTGCCAGCAGTCCCGGGACTCCTACCAATACGCAGTATTTT	CASSPGTPTNTQYF
13	-	-	TRBJ1-1	TRBV27	TGTGCCAGCAGTTTAAGGGACGGCACTGAAGCTTTCTTT	CASSLRDGTEAFF
14	-	-	TRBJ2-7	TRBV11-1	TGTGCCAGCAGCTACGGTGGGCAGGCCTACGAGCAGTACTTC	CASSYGGQAYEQYF
14	-	-	TRBJ1-1	TRBV6-1	TGTGCCAGCAGTGAAGGTCTCACGAACACTGAAGCTTTCTTT	CASSEGLTNTEAFF
17	-	-	TRBJ2-1	TRBV4-1	TGCGCCAGCAGCCAAGACAAGACGGCGTCTTCCTACAATGAGCAGTTCTTC	CASSQDKTASSYNEQFF
15	-	-	TRBJ2-5	TRBV7-7	TGTGCCAGCAGCTTAGTTGATCTGCCGGGGGAGACCCAGTACTTC	CASSLVDLPGETQYF
15	-	-	TRBJ1-3	TRBV7-8	TGTGCCAGCAGCTTAGCGCGGGTAGCCGGAAACACCATATATTTT	CASSLARVAGNTIYF
16	-	-	TRBJ1-3	TRBV6-1	TGTGCCAGCAGTGAAGCTTACAGGGCCCGCGAAAACACCATATATTTT	CASSEAYRARENTIYF
14	-	-	TRBJ2-7	TRBV11-1	TGTGCCAGCAGCCCCCGACATGTATTCCACGAGCAGTACTTC	CASSPRHVFHEQYF
15	-	-	TRBJ1-1	TRBV5-5	TGTGCCAGCAGCTTAGTACGACAGAGGAACACTGAAGCTTTCTTT	CASSLVRQRNTEAFF
12	-	-	TRBJ1-2	TRBV28	TGTGCCAGCAGTTCCGACTCTTATGGCTACACCTTC	CASSSDSYGYTF
13	-	few	TRBJ1-1	TRBV6-1	TGTGCCAGCAGGTCACAGGGACTAACTGAAGCTTTCTTT	CASRSQGLTEAFF
14	-	-	TRBJ2-3	TRBV19	TGTGCCAGTAGTTTCGACTCCTACACAGATACGCAGTATTTT	CASSFDSYTDTQYF
12	-	once	TRBJ1-5	TRBV19	TGTGCCAGTAGTAACCAGGGTCAGCCCCAGCATTTT	CASSNQGQPQHF
15	TRBD1	-	TRBJ1-1	TRBV5-6	TGTGCCAGCAGCCTGCCGGGACAGTCGAACACTGAAGCTTTCTTT	CASSLPGQSNTEAFF
16	-	-	TRBJ2-4	TRBV7-9	TGTGCCAGCAGCTACCAATCTGGACTAGCCAAAAACATTCAGTACTTC	CASSYQSGLAKNIQYF
19	-	-	TRBJ1-3	TRBV9	TGTGCCAGCAGCCCTACACCCCTACAGGTATATTCGACCAGAAACACCATATATTTT	CASSPTPLQVYSTRNTIYF
16	TRBD1	-	TRBJ1-5	TRBV10-1	TGCGCCAGCAGTGTCCGCCGGACAGGGAGCAATCAGCCCCAGCATTTT	CASSVRRTGSNQPQHF
14	TRBD1	once	TRBJ2-5	TRBV5-1	TGCGCCAGCAGCTGGACAGGGGAGGCAGAGACCCAGTACTTC	CASSWTGEAETQYF
16	-	-	TRBJ1-5	TRBV6-6	TGTGCCAGCAGTTACTCGGAAGGTTATAGCAATCAGCCCCAGCATTTT	CASSYSEGYSNQPQHF
15	-	-	TRBJ2-7	TRBV27	TGTGCCAGCAGGCCTATTGACAGCCTCTCCTACGAGCAGTACTTC	CASRPIDSLSYEQYF
15	-	-	TRBJ2-7	TRBV5-1	TGCGCCAGCAGCCCAGGGACTCCTCGTACCTACGAGCAGTACTTC	CASSPGTPRTYEQYF
12	-	-	TRBJ1-3	TRBV28	TGTGCCAGCAGCCCTCTCACTGCTGGCATATATTTT	CASSPLTAGIYF
13	-	-	TRBJ2-5	TRBV27	TGTGCCAGCAGTTCCGGCAGGCAAGAGACCCAGTACTTC	CASSSGRQETQYF
14	TRBD1	-	TRBJ1-6	TRBV5-1	TGCGCCAGCAGCGGAGGGACAGTTAATTCACCCCTCCACTTT	CASSGGTVNSPLHF
14	TRBD1	few	TRBJ2-1	TRBV30	TGTGCCTGGTCGGGGACAGGCCGATACAATGAGCAGTTCTTC	CAWSGTGRYNEQFF
12	-	-	TRBJ2-1	TRBV5-5	TGTGCCAGCAGTCGAAAGGGCAATGAGCAGTTCTTC	CASSRKGNEQFF
14	-	-	TRBJ2-2	TRBV19	TGTGCCAGTAGAGCCGTAGGAGGGACCGGGGAGCTGTTTTTT	CASRAVGGTGELFF
16	TRBD1	-	TRBJ1-1	TRBV6-6	TGTGCCAGCAGCACCGGGACAGAACCCCCGAACACTGAAGCTTTCTTT	CASSTGTEPPNTEAFF
13	-	-	TRBJ2-7	TRBV5-4	TGTGCCAGCAGCTTCGGGACTGTTTACGAGCAGTACTTC	CASSFGTVYEQYF
15	TRBD1	-	TRBJ2-7	TRBV2	TGTGCCAGCAGCCCTAGAGGACAGGGTGGGCACGAGCAGTACTTC	CASSPRGQGGHEQYF
21	TRBD2	-	TRBJ2-3	TRBV5-1	TGCGCCAGCAGCTTGGCCGTCGCTAGCGGGAGTTCTCGGGTTAGCACAGATACGCAGTATTTT	CASSLAVASGSSRVSTDTQYF
15	-	-	TRBJ2-7	TRBV2	TGTGCCAGCAGAGGTGGGACTCAAAGCTCCTACGAGCAGTACTTC	CASRGGTQSSYEQYF